This record looks at one T cell receptor beta chain sequence and its context. The data derive from a study of technical replicates of blood from a few donors. Clones were read by immunoSEQ multiplex PCR, and TCRdb kept only the in-frame ones, dropping some. The table includes about 59,000 clones, 85% to 95% detected once. The germline CDR1 and CDR2 sequences are MNHEY and SVGAGI. V shed 4 bases and J shed 5 bases, with 14 bases lying between them. The CDR3 covers 14 residues. Material: PBMCs. The TCR sequence derives from a human donor in good health. Some clones in this sample may be carry-over from other donors' samples. The rearrangement joins TRBV6-5 to TRBJ2-5; possible D gene TRBD1, 6 bases. The CDR3 DNA follows: TGTGCCAGCAGTTTCGGATGGGGGCCGGAGACCCAGTACTTC. Its translation: CASSFGWGPETQYF.